This TCR beta chain was identified during a study of PD-1 blockade in classical Hodgkin lymphoma. Every one of the patients relapsed after autologous stem cell transplantation (brentuximab vedotin exposure was variable). V shed 5 bases and J shed 7 bases, with 9 bases lying between them. The CDR3 covers 12 residues. CDR1 MNHEY and CDR2 SMNVEV come from the germline V gene (reference sequence). Generated by immunoSEQ multiplex PCR, the TCRdb table keeps only in-frame clones and is missing some. The table lists some 100,000 clones, roughly 92% of them singletons. The sequencing used peripheral blood mononuclear cells (PBMCs), collected at baseline. The TCR comes from a human donor with classical Hodgkin lymphoma. The V and J genes are TRBV27 and TRBJ1-5; D uncertain. The DNA of the CDR3 is TGTGCCAGCAGTCCCCCGGGGCAGCCCCAGCATTTT. Translated, it gives CASSPPGQPQHF.